One and the same sample provided the 9 T cell receptor beta chains below, sequenced in a study of control samples from healthy donors and cancer patients (dated by TCRdb to about 2020). Preparation of the library involved the immunoSEQ multiplex PCR assay. TCRdb stores this immuneACCESS table with in-frame sequences only. Part of the clones is absent; in the studies checked, under half of the shortfall reflects unresolved V genes, and no reason is known for the rest. For this sample the table gives around 130,000 clones, of which roughly 90% were detected only once. 40% of the sample is in the top ten clones. Sequences were obtained from blood. All receptors derive from a man between 45 and 60 years old in good health.

V usage is TRBV7-6 and J usage is TRBJ1-6; the D is unclear. This CDR3 spans 14 amino acids. Germline V gene lookup returns CDR1 SGHVS and CDR2 FNYEAQ. V dropped 3 bases and J dropped 2 bases, with 5 bases sitting between them. In DNA form, the CDR3 reads TGTGCCAGCAGCTTGGACGCCTATAATTCACCCCTCCACTTT. Translated: CASSLDAYNSPLHF. Complete variable domain (other parts from reference TRBV7-6 and TRBJ1-6): GAGVSQSPRYKVTKRGQDVALRCDPISGHVSLYWYRQALGQGPEFLTYFNYEAQQDKSGLPNDRFSAERPEGSISTLTIQRTEQRDSAMYRCASSLDAYNSPLHFGNGTRLTVT.

The chain couples TRBV11-1 to TRBJ2-3; the D is unclear. CDR1 and CDR2 from the germline V gene are SGHAT and FQDESV (reference sequence). V shed 0 bases and J shed 3 bases, with 7 bases lying between them. The CDR3 extends over 14 amino acids. The CDR3 reads CASSLAGLTDTQYF. DNA of the CDR3: TGTGCCAGCAGCTTAGCGGGGTTAACAGATACGCAGTATTTT.

The J gene is TRBJ2-3, the V gene TRBV9; 7 bases agree with TRBD2. CDR1 is SGDLS and CDR2 is YYNGEE in the germline V gene. The V and J ends lost 0 bases and 0 bases, in that order; junction bases with no gene match: 10. The CDR3 extends over 18 amino acids. The CDR3 spells CASSVEVGRADSTDTQYF. CDR3 DNA sequence: TGTGCCAGCAGCGTAGAGGTTGGGAGGGCCGACAGCACAGATACGCAGTATTTT. Drawing the rest from reference TRBV9 and TRBJ2-3, the complete variable domain is DSGVTQTPKHLITATGQRVTLRCSPRSGDLSVYWYQQSLDQGLQFLIQYYNGEERAKGNILERFSAQQFPDLHSELNLSSLELGDSALYFCASSVEVGRADSTDTQYFGPGTRLTVL.

Regarding this clone: Other DNA sequences in this sample translate to the same CDR3. The rearrangement joins TRBV5-1 to TRBJ1-3; D gene unclear. The germline V gene has CDR1 SGHRS and CDR2 YFSETQ. The CDR3 has 13 residues. V dropped 0 bases and J dropped 4 bases, with 5 bases sitting between them. The DNA for the CDR3 is TGCGCCAGCAGCTTGGACCCGGGAAACACCATATATTTT. Protein product: CASSLDPGNTIYF.

The chain joins TRBV7-2 to TRBJ2-3, with TRBD2 matching 11 bases. The germline V gene encodes CDR1 SGHTA and CDR2 FQGNSA. The V segment lost 1 base and the J segment 8 bases; nucleotides outside the gene matches: 5. The CDR3 length is 15 residues. The CDR3 reads CASSLGVAGGSTQYF. CDR3 nucleotides: TGTGCCAGCAGCTTAGGGGTAGCGGGGGGGTCTACGCAGTATTTT.

This clone was counted a single time. This chain uses TRBV7-2 with TRBJ2-3; tentative D call: TRBD1 (7 bases). Trimming pared 4 bases from V and 0 bases from J, leaving 17 bases between. The germline CDR1 and CDR2 sequences are SGHTA and FQGNSA. This CDR3 spans 17 amino acids. This chain's CDR3 is CASSSRGAEGSTDTQYF. DNA of the CDR3: TGTGCCAGCAGCTCCAGGGGGGCGGAGGGGAGCACAGATACGCAGTATTTT.

The chain employs TRBV19 and TRBJ2-3; D gene unclear. This CDR3 is built from 16 residues. CDR1 is LNHDA and CDR2 is SQIVND in the germline V gene (reference sequence). The V end was cut by 1 base, the J end by 2 bases, with 13 bases between. CDR3 protein: CASSIGYWLNTDTQYF. CDR3 DNA sequence: TGTGCCAGTAGTATAGGTTACTGGCTAAACACAGATACGCAGTATTTT.

The V gene is TRBV3-1 (or the pseudogene TRBV3-2), the J gene TRBJ2-5, with 8 bases lining up with TRBD2. The germline CDR1 and CDR2 sequences are LGHDT and YNNKEL (reference sequence). This CDR3 is built from 15 residues. The ends lost 2 bases at V and 3 bases at J; junction bases unmatched: 5. CDR3 DNA sequence: TGTGCCAGCAGCCAACGTCCGACTAGCGAAGAGACCCAGTACTTC. Translating it yields CASSQRPTSEETQYF.

The gene calls are TRBV3-1 (or the pseudogene TRBV3-2) and TRBJ2-5; 8 bases fit TRBD2. This CDR3 has 17 amino acids. V shed 2 bases, J shed 6 bases, and the junction held 14 bases outside the gene matches. Germline V gives CDR1 LGHDT, CDR2 YNNKEL (reference sequence). In DNA, the CDR3 is TGTGCCAGCAGCCAAAGGGACGGGGGGGCCGTATCAAAGACCCAGTACTTC. Protein product: CASSQRDGGAVSKTQYF.